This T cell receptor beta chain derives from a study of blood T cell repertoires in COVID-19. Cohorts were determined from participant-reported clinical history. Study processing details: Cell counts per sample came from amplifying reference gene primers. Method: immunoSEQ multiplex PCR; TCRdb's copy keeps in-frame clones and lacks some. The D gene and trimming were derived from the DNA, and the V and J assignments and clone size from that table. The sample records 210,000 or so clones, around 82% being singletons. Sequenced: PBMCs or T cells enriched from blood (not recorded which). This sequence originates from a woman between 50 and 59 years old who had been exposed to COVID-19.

CDR3 protein: CASAGTATNEKLFF. CDR3 coding DNA: TGTGCCAGCGCAGGGACAGCAACTAATGAAAAACTGTTTTTT. This sequence joins TRBV18 and TRBJ1-4; TRBD1 agrees at 7 bases. The V gene's germline CDR1 is KGHSH and CDR2 LQKENI. The CDR3 is 14 residues long. V shed 8 bases, J shed 0 bases, and the junction held 3 bases outside the gene matches.